This T cell receptor beta chain emerged from a study of Tregs in tolerant kidney transplant recipients. Whole-study results and caveats: For some patients, primers changed over time, blocking nucleotide-level comparison.

To note about this clone: Its cognate antigen is unknown.

Here immunoSEQ multiplex PCR was the method, and the copy in TCRdb shows in-frame clones only, minus some. The table records approximately 98,000 clones, around 87% of them present only once. The CDR3 totals 13 residues. Trimming took off 5 bases at V and 11 bases at J, with 13 bases between the two ends. Germline loops: CDR1 SGHVS, CDR2 FNYEAQ. V is TRBV7-6 and J is TRBJ1-6; possible D gene TRBD1, 5 bases. The source of this sequence is a human donor who received a combined kidney and bone marrow transplant. Sequencing was performed on CD4+ T cells from blood, taken before the transplant. The CDR3 here is CASSAGGEAPLHF. The CDR3 DNA reads TGTGCCAGCAGCGCCGGGGGGGAGGCACCCCTCCACTTT.